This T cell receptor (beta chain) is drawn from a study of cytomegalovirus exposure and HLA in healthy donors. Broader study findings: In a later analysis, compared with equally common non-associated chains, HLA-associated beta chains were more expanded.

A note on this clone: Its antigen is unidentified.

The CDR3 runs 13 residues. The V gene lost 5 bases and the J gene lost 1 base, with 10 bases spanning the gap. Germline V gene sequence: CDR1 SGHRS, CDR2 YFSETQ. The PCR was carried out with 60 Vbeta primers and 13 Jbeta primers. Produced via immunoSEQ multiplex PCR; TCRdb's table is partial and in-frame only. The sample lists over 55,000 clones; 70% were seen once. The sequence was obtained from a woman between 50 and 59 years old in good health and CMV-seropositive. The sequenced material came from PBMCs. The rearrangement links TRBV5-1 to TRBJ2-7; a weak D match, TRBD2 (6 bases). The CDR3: CASRMGGSYEQYF. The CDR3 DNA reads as TGCGCCAGCAGGATGGGGGGATCCTACGAGCAGTACTTC.